Presented here are 20 T cell receptor beta chains from one specimen sequenced in a study of T cell repertoires in cytomegalovirus infection. The antigens of these receptors remain unknown. A single record per CDR3 protein comes from TCRdb applying MiXCR to the reads. The repertoire consists of approximately 110,000 distinct CDR3 sequences, with around 40% occurring once and the leading ten covering 74%. The sample here was CD8+ T cells from cultured PBMCs, taken from culture after CMV antigen stimulation. These receptors came from a human donor in good health (CMV status not recorded). Some clones in this sample may be carry-over from other donors' samples.

V is TRBV18 and J is TRBJ2-3; tentatively, D is TRBD1 (6 bases). The V gene's germline CDR1 is KGHSH and CDR2 LQKENI. V dropped 0 bases and J dropped 1 base, with 8 bases sitting between them. The CDR3 is 15 amino acids. In DNA form, the CDR3 reads TGTGCCAGCTCACCACCCCAGGGGCGCACAGATACGCAGTATTTT. As protein: CASSPPQGRTDTQYF.

The V and J genes are TRBV10-3 and TRBJ1-1, with D possibly TRBD1 on 5 matching bases. Germline values: CDR1 ENHRY, CDR2 SYGVKD. CDR3 size: 17 residues. V lost 7 bases to trimming and J lost 2 bases, with 23 bases between them. The CDR3 is CAITSTPHGRDNTEAFF. CDR3 nucleotides: TGTGCCATCACCTCGACGCCCCACGGGAGGGACAACACTGAAGCTTTCTTT.

This clonotype was picked up a small number of times. The chain recombines TRBV7-2 with TRBJ2-1; D unclear. This CDR3 has 16 amino acids. The V gene's germline CDR1 is SGHTA and CDR2 FQGNSA. V shed 4 bases and J shed 2 bases, with 15 bases lying between them. The DNA for the CDR3 is TGTGCCAGCAGCTCCCGGGCAGGAGAGGCCTACAATGAGCAGTTCTTC. Translating gives CASSSRAGEAYNEQFF. Using reference TRBV7-2 and TRBJ2-1 for the parts outside the CDR3, the full variable domain is GAGVSQSPSNKVTEKGKDVELRCDPISGHTALYWYRQSLGQGLEFLIYFQGNSAPDKSGLPSDRFSAERTGGSVSTLTIQRTQQEDSAVYLCASSSRAGEAYNEQFFGPGTRLTVL.

This chain links TRBV7-4 with TRBJ1-1; 8 positions match TRBD1. Trimming took 1 base from V and 5 from J; bases not matched to a gene: 6. CDR1 SGHVT and CDR2 SQSDAQ come from the germline V gene. CDR3 length: 15 residues. The CDR3 sequence is CASSLVAGGKTEAFF. The CDR3 DNA sequence: TGTGCCAGCAGCTTAGTCGCAGGGGGCAAGACTGAAGCTTTCTTT.

This clonotype was observed at least ten times. V is TRBV7-8 and J is TRBJ2-7, with TRBD1 matching over 9 bases. There are 13 residues in the CDR3. CDR1 is SGHVS, CDR2 FQNEAQ, per germline. J gave up 2 bases and V 6 bases, and 2 bases lay outside the gene matches. CDR3 loop: CASRDRGTYEQYF. The CDR3 DNA sequence: TGTGCCAGCAGGGACAGGGGCACCTACGAGCAGTACTTC. Based on the CDR3 plus reference TRBV7-8 and TRBJ2-7, the full variable domain is GAGVSQSPRYKVAKRGQDVALRCDPISGHVSLFWYQQALGQGPEFLTYFQNEAQLDKSGLPSDRFFAERPEGSVSTLKIQRTQQEDSAVYLCASRDRGTYEQYFGPGTRLTVT.

The rearrangement links TRBV7-6 to TRBJ2-1, with 15 nucleotides matching TRBD2. CDR1 SGHVS and CDR2 FNYEAQ come from the germline V gene. V trimming: 6 bases; J trimming: 0 bases; junction bases outside the gene matches: 9. The CDR3 runs to 19 residues. The CDR3 sequence: CASSPTGTSGGSSYNEQFF. CDR3 nucleotide sequence: TGTGCCAGCAGTCCCACCGGGACTAGCGGGGGGAGCTCCTACAATGAGCAGTTCTTC.

The chain joins TRBV7-8 to TRBJ1-1; D may be TRBD1 (5 bases). Germline CDR1 SGHVS, CDR2 FQNEAQ. The CDR3 length is 16 residues. V lost 5 bases and J lost 0, with 16 bases in between. The CDR3 DNA reads as TGTGCCAGCAGCCCCCATTTGGGACCTATGAACACTGAAGCTTTCTTT. Protein product: CASSPHLGPMNTEAFF.

The chain uses TRBV7-6 and TRBJ1-1, with no clear D. V dropped 5 bases and J dropped 5 bases, with 12 bases sitting between them. This CDR3 has 13 residues. Germline assignment: CDR1 SGHVS and CDR2 FNYEAQ. For the CDR3, the DNA is TGTGCCAGCAGCCAAAAAACGAGGACTGAAGCTTTCTTT. Translated: CASSQKTRTEAFF.

The V and J genes are TRBV7-6 and TRBJ2-3, with no clear D. CDR1 and CDR2 (germline): SGHVS, FNYEAQ. This CDR3 comprises 11 residues. Deletions cut 5 bases from V and 4 bases from J, with 4 bases between. CDR3 sequence: CASSASDTQYF. CDR3 nucleotides: TGTGCCAGCAGCGCGTCAGATACGCAGTATTTT.

The sample holds a few counts of this clonotype. This chain connects TRBV7-6 to TRBJ1-1; 8 positions match TRBD1. CDR1 is SGHVS, CDR2 FNYEAQ, per germline. V lost 5 bases to trimming and J lost 4 bases; unmatched junction nucleotides: 24. The CDR3 runs 20 residues. The CDR3 sequence: CASSLSRVGQGGGSVTEAFF. For the CDR3, the DNA is TGTGCCAGCAGCCTAAGTCGGGTCGGACAGGGAGGAGGGTCGGTCACTGAAGCTTTCTTT.

This clonotype has only one observation. The chain has TRBV2 and TRBJ2-7; no clear D. The CDR3 is 12 amino acids. The germline CDR1 and CDR2 sequences are SNHLY and FYNNEI. V was shortened by 7 bases and J by 5 bases, with 12 bases between the two germline ends. The CDR3 sequence is CASTGRLHEQYF. As DNA, the CDR3 is TGTGCCAGCACCGGCAGGCTTCACGAGCAGTACTTC.

CDR3 region: CASSYSGEQFF. For the CDR3, the DNA is TGTGCCAGCAGTTACTCGGGTGAGCAGTTCTTC. The chain links TRBV6-8 to TRBJ2-1; D uncertain. Germline V gives CDR1 MNHGY, CDR2 SAAAGT. V was pared by 0 bases and J by 9 bases, with 3 bases between. The CDR3 sequence is 11 residues long.

This clonotype has a count of ten or more. The chain is built from TRBV7-8 and TRBJ2-1; TRBD2 might be the D (6 bases). The CDR3 sequence is 16 residues long. V lost 0 bases to trimming and J lost 10 bases, with 19 bases between them. Germline values: CDR1 SGHVS, CDR2 FQNEAQ. CDR3 nucleotides: TGTGCCAGCAGCTTAGCCAGGGCGGGGCCAGAGTCGGAGCAGTTCTTC. This translates into CASSLARAGPESEQFF.

This rearrangement joins TRBV29-1 to TRBJ2-2; D not resolved. This CDR3 has 14 amino acids. Per germline, CDR1 SQVTM and CDR2 ANQGSEA. V was clipped by 4 bases and J by 0 bases, with 9 bases between them. This CDR3 reads CSVGERANTGELFF. The CDR3 DNA is TGCAGCGTTGGGGAACGGGCGAACACCGGGGAGCTGTTTTTT.

The J gene is TRBJ1-2, the V gene TRBV6-5; 8 bases map to TRBD1. The CDR3 is 14 residues long. The V gene's germline CDR1 is MNHEY and CDR2 SVGAGI. V gave up 8 bases and J gave up 8 bases; unmatched junction bases: 13. The CDR3 sequence: CASGKDRGSWGYTF. The DNA of the CDR3 is TGTGCCAGCGGAAAAGACAGGGGCTCTTGGGGCTACACCTTC.

This clonotype showed up many times. V usage is TRBV28 and J usage is TRBJ2-1, with D unresolved. This CDR3 contains 16 residues. Germline CDR1 reads MDHEN; CDR2 reads SYDVKM. Trimming left V 3 bases short and J 3 bases short, with 15 bases between. The CDR3 sequence: CASSLNPVSGYNEQFF. Written as DNA, the CDR3 is TGTGCCAGCAGTTTGAATCCGGTCAGTGGCTACAATGAGCAGTTCTTC.

This chain joins TRBV20-1 and TRBJ2-7; 10 positions match TRBD2. The V and J ends lost 6 bases and 1 base, in that order; junction bases with no gene match: 12. The CDR3 sequence is 16 residues long. Germline CDR1 and CDR2: DFQATT and SNEGSKA (reference sequence). The CDR3 sequence: CSADVLAGKVSYEQYF. The CDR3 DNA reads TGCAGTGCAGACGTACTAGCGGGGAAGGTATCCTACGAGCAGTACTTC.

The chain joins TRBV20-1 to TRBJ1-5; D is perhaps TRBD1 (5 bases). CDR3 size: 14 residues. The germline V gene has CDR1 DFQATT and CDR2 SNEGSKA (reference sequence). The V and J ends lost 6 bases and 3 bases respectively, with 15 bases between them. The chain's CDR3 is CSADPRDPNQPQHF. The DNA of the CDR3 is TGCAGTGCCGACCCCAGGGATCCCAATCAGCCCCAGCATTTT.

The chain recombines TRBV19 with TRBJ1-5; D uncertain. Per germline, CDR1 LNHDA and CDR2 SQIVND (reference sequence). This CDR3 spans 15 amino acids. Trimming took off 4 bases at V and 4 bases at J, with 14 bases between the two ends. The CDR3 nucleotides are TGTGCCAGTAGTACACCGGGGTCGGATAATCAGCCCCAGCATTTT. Amino acids: CASSTPGSDNQPQHF.

J is TRBJ2-7 and V is TRBV7-4; D call uncertain. The CDR3 extends over 14 amino acids. Per germline, CDR1 SGHVT and CDR2 SQSDAQ. Between the trimmed V and J ends, which lost 1 base and 1 base, there was a span of 8 bases. In nucleotides, the CDR3 is TGTGCCAGCAGCTTAGGTCCGAATTCCTACGAGCAGTACTTC. Translating it yields CASSLGPNSYEQYF. The whole variable domain, remainder taken from reference TRBV7-4 and TRBJ2-7, is GAGVSQSPRYKVAKRGRDVALRCDSISGHVTLYWYRQTLGQGSEVLTYSQSDAQRDKSGRPSGRFSAERPERSVSTLKIQRTEQGDSAVYLCASSLGPNSYEQYFGPGTRLTVT.